This T cell receptor beta chain was recovered during a study of CD8 T cells in ankylosing spondylitis. Study-wide results and limits: Seemingly distinctive of ankylosing spondylitis blood was a TCR beta motif formed by eight highly homologous variants.

Each CDR3 protein is one row after TCRdb ran MiXCR on the 5' RACE reads. The sample has almost 400,000 distinct CDR3 sequences, approximately 20% seen once. The CDR3 contains 14 residues. The germline V gene has CDR1 SQVTM and CDR2 ANQGSEA. Trimming cost V 6 bases and J 0 bases, with 13 bases left between them. This clonotype was recorded at least ten times. Antigen specificity is unknown. The material sequenced was blood, either unsorted or a sorted T cell fraction (not recorded which). The genes are TRBV29-1 and TRBJ2-3; D is ambiguous. The clonotype was recovered from a male donor with ankylosing spondylitis. CDR3 coding DNA: TGCAGCGTGGGCCCGGGCAGGAGCACAGATACGCAGTATTTT. Its translation: CSVGPGRSTDTQYF.